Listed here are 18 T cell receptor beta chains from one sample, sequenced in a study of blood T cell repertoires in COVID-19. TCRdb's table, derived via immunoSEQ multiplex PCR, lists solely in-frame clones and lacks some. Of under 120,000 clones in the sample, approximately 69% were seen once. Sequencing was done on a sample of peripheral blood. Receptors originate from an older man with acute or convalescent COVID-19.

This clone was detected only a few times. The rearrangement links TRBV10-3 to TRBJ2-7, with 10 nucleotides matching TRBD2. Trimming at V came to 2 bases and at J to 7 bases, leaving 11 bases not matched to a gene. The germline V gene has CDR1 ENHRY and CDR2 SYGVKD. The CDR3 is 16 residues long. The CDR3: CAISEIMSGRAGEQYF. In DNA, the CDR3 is TGTGCCATCAGTGAGATTATGAGCGGGAGGGCGGGGGAGCAGTACTTC.

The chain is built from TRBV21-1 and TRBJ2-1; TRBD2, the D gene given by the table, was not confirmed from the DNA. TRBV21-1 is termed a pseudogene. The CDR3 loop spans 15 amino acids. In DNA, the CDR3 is TGTGCCAGCAGCACCACTAGCGGGAGGGCCTATGAGCAGTTCTTC. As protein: CASSTTSGRAYEQFF.

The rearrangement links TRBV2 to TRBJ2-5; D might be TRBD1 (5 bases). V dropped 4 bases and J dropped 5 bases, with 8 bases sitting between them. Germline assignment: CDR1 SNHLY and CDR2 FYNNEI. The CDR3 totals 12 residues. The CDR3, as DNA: TGTGCCAGCAGTGGCAAGGGGGAGACCCAGTACTTC. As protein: CASSGKGETQYF.

The CDR3 region has the DNA TGTGCCAGCAGTCCCGGGACAGGGTTGTTAGATACGCAGTATTTT. This sequence encodes CASSPGTGLLDTQYF. V and J are TRBV28 and TRBJ2-3; TRBD1 aligns across 9 bases. Trimming removed 5 bases from V and 5 bases from J; junction bases left unmatched: 8. The CDR3 has 15 amino acids. In germline, CDR1 is MDHEN, CDR2 SYDVKM.

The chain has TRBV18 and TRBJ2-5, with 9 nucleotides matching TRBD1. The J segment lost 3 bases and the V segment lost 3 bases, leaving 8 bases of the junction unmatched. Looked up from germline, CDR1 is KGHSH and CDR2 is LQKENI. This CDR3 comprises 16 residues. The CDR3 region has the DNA TGTGCCAGCTCACCGAGGACAGGGGACGAAGAAGAGACCCAGTACTTC. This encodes CASSPRTGDEEETQYF.

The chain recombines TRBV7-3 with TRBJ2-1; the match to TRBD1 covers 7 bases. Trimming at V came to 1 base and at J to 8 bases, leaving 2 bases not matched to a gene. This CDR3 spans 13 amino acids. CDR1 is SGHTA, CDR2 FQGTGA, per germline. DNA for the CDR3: TGTGCCAGCAGCTTAAACAGGGGCGATGAGCAGTTCTTC. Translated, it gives CASSLNRGDEQFF.

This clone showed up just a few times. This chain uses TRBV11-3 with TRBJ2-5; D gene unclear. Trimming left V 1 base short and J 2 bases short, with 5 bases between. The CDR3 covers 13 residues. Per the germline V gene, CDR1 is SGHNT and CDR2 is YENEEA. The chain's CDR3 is CASSLGQQETQYF. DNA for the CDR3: TGTGCCAGCAGCTTAGGGCAACAAGAGACCCAGTACTTC.

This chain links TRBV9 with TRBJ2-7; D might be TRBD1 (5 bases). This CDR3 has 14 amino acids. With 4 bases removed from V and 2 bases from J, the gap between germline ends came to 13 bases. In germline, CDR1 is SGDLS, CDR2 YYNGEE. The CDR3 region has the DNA TGTGCCAGCAGCCCTGGGGCAGGAGCCTACGAGCAGTACTTC. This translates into CASSPGAGAYEQYF.

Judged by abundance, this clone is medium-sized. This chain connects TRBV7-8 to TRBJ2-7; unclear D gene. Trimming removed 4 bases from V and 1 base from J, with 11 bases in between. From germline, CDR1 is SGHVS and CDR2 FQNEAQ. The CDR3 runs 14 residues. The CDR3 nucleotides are TGTGCCAGCAGCTCCCGAAGTCGGTCCTACGAGCAGTACTTC. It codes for CASSSRSRSYEQYF. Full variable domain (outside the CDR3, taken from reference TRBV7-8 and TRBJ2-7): GAGVSQSPRYKVAKRGQDVALRCDPISGHVSLFWYQQALGQGPEFLTYFQNEAQLDKSGLPSDRFFAERPEGSVSTLKIQRTQQEDSAVYLCASSSRSRSYEQYFGPGTRLTVT.

The CDR3, as DNA: TGTGCCAGTAGGATACAGGGACCTAGCACAGATACGCAGTATTTT. Protein product: CASRIQGPSTDTQYF. The chain has TRBV7-2 and TRBJ2-3, with D tentatively TRBD1 (6 bases). V lost 9 bases to trimming and J lost 0 bases, with 16 bases between them. Per germline, CDR1 SGHTA and CDR2 FQGNSA. The CDR3 is 15 residues long.

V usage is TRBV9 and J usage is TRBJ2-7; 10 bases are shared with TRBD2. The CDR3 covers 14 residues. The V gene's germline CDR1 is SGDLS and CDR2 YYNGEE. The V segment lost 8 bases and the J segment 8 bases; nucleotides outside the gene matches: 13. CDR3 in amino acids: CASDRGDSGRKQYF. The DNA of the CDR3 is TGTGCCAGTGATAGGGGCGATAGCGGGAGGAAGCAGTACTTC.

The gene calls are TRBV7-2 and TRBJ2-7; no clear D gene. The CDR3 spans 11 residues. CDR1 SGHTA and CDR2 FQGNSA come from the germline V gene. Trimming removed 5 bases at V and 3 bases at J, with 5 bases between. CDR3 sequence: CASSENYEQYF. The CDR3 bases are TGTGCCAGCAGCGAGAACTACGAGCAGTACTTC.

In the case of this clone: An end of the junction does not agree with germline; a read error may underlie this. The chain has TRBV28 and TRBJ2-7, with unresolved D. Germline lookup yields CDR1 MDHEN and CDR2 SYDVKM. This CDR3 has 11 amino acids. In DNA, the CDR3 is TGTGCCAGCAGTTTATTCTTGGAGCAGCACTTC. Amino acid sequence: CASSLFLEQHF.

CDR3 sequence reads: CASSPAGISQPQHF. CDR3 DNA: TGCGCCAGCAGTCCGGCAGGGATTAGTCAGCCCCAGCATTTT. The rearrangement links TRBV10-2 to TRBJ1-5, with D possibly TRBD1 on 5 matching bases. The CDR3 length is 14 residues. Trimming shortened V by 5 bases and J by 6 bases, and 14 bases separated the two germline ends. CDR1 is WSHSY, CDR2 SAAADI, per germline.

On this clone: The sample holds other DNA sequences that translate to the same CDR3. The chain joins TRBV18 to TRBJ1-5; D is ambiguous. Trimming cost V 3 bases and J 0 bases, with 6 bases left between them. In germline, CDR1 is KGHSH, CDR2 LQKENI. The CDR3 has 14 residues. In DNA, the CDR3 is TGTGCCAGCTCACCTACAAGTAGCAATCAGCCCCAGCATTTT. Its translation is CASSPTSSNQPQHF.

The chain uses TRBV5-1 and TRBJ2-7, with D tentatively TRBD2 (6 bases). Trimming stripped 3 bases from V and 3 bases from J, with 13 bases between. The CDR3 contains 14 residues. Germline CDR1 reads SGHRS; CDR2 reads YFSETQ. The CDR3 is CASSWGGSRYEQYF. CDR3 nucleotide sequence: TGCGCCAGCAGCTGGGGAGGAAGCCGCTACGAGCAGTACTTC. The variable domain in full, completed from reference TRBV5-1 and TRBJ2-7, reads KAGVTQTPRYLIKTRGQQVTLSCSPISGHRSVSWYQQTPGQGLQFLFEYFSETQRNKGNFPGRFSGRQFSNSRSEMNVSTLELGDSALYLCASSWGGSRYEQYFGPGTRLTVT.

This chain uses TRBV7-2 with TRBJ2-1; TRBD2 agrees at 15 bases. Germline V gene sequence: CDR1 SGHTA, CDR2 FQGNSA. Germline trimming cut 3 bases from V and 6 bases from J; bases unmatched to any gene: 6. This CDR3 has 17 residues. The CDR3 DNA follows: TGTGCCAGCAGCTTGTGGGCGGGACTAGCGGGAGGCAATGAGCAGTTCTTC. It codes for CASSLWAGLAGGNEQFF.

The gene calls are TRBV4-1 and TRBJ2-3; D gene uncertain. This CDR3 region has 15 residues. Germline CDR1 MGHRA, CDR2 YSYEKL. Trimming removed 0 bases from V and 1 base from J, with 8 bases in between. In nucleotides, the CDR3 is TGCGCCAGCAGCCAAGATGCGGATGGCACAGATACGCAGTATTTT. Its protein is CASSQDADGTDTQYF.